These T cell receptor beta chains were read from a single sample in a study of blood T cell repertoires in COVID-19. The assay was immunoSEQ multiplex PCR, and TCRdb's table has in-frame clones only and misses some. The table lists nearly 250,000 clones, 86% of them singletons. Sequenced sample: peripheral blood. The receptors originated from a woman at least 80 years old with COVID-19, enrolled during active disease. The CDR3 runs from the conserved cysteine through the conserved F or W. D genes are given only for firm matches. Only part of the rows carry a size: once, few, many, or a class if the clone is expanded.

abundance	j_gene	len	v_gene	d_gene	CDR3aa	CDR3nt
.	TRBJ1-2	14	TRBV28	TRBD1	CASIRGTANYGYTF	TGTGCCAGCATAAGAGGGACAGCTAACTATGGCTACACCTTC
.	TRBJ1-2	14	TRBV18	.	CASSPRVDSFGYTF	TGTGCCAGCTCACCACGAGTGGACAGTTTTGGCTACACCTTC
few	TRBJ1-5	14	TRBV19	TRBD1	CASSIARTGRTQHF	TGTGCCAGTAGTATAGCCCGGACAGGCCGAACCCAGCATTTT
.	TRBJ1-5	15	TRBV28	.	CASSPGQFRNQPQHF	TGTGCCAGCAGTCCTGGACAGTTTAGGAATCAGCCCCAGCATTTT
.	TRBJ2-3	15	TRBV5-4	TRBD2	CASSRSGDLGDTQYF	TGTGCCAGCAGCCGTAGCGGGGATCTGGGAGATACGCAGTATTTT
.	TRBJ1-2	16	TRBV6-6	TRBD1	CASSYSGQGAGYGYTF	TGTGCCAGCAGTTACTCGGGACAGGGGGCGGGGTATGGCTACACCTTC
.	TRBJ1-1	8	TRBV7-3	.	CASSPRSF	TGTGCCAGCAGCCCGCGCTCCTTT
.	TRBJ2-5	15	TRBV5-4	.	CASSLGSPGQETQYF	TGTGCCAGCAGCTTGGGTTCACCGGGCCAAGAGACCCAGTACTTC
.	TRBJ2-1	14	TRBV19	TRBD2	CASSTLAGGREQFF	TGTGCCAGTAGTACACTAGCGGGGGGTCGGGAGCAGTTCTTC
.	TRBJ2-5	15	TRBV28	.	CASSLIGGAFETQYF	TGTGCCAGCAGTTTAATAGGGGGGGCCTTTGAGACCCAGTACTTC
.	TRBJ1-1	15	TRBV5-1	.	CASSLLTGIATEAFF	TGCGCCAGCAGCCTTCTTACAGGGATCGCGACTGAAGCTTTCTTT
.	TRBJ2-1	13	TRBV7-3	TRBD2	CASSLRRGDEQFF	TGTGCCAGCAGCTTACGCCGGGGGGATGAGCAGTTCTTC
.	TRBJ1-1	16	TRBV5-4	.	CASSFPWAGLNTEAFF	TGTGCCAGCAGCTTTCCTTGGGCAGGTCTGAACACTGAAGCTTTCTTT
.	TRBJ1-2	12	TRBV6-1	.	CASSESGWGYTF	TGTGCCAGCAGTGAGTCAGGTTGGGGCTACACCTTC
.	TRBJ1-3	12	TRBV7-2	.	CASSLFGSTIYF	TGTGCCAGCAGCTTATTCGGTAGCACCATATATTTT
.	TRBJ2-1	16	TRBV5-1	TRBD2	CASSDPASGGYNEQFF	TGCGCCAGCAGCGACCCGGCCAGCGGGGGATACAATGAGCAGTTCTTC
.	TRBJ1-6	15	TRBV5-4	TRBD1	CASSDGQGYNSPLHF	TGTGCCAGCAGCGACGGACAGGGCTATAATTCACCCCTCCACTTT
.	TRBJ2-3	16	TRBV5-5	TRBD2	CASSRLTSGGPDTQYF	TGTGCCAGCAGCCGACTGACTAGCGGGGGGCCGGATACGCAGTATTTT
.	TRBJ1-1	14	TRBV7-9	.	CASSLESMSTEAFF	TGTGCCAGCAGCTTGGAGTCTATGAGCACTGAAGCTTTCTTT
.	TRBJ2-1	16	TRBV5-1	TRBD2	CASRYRGTSGHNEQFF	TGCGCCAGCAGGTACAGGGGGACTAGCGGACACAATGAGCAGTTCTTC
.	TRBJ1-4	12	TRBV3-1/TRBV3-2	.	CASSHEGTELFF	TGTGCCAGCAGCCACGAAGGGACTGAACTGTTTTTT
.	TRBJ2-1	15	TRBV7-3	.	CARQYDGMSYNEQFF	TGTGCCAGACAGTATGATGGTATGTCCTACAATGAGCAGTTCTTC
.	TRBJ2-3	14	TRBV5-1	TRBD2	CASSIRTSADTQYF	TGCGCCAGCAGCATCCGGACTAGCGCAGATACGCAGTATTTT
.	TRBJ2-5	13	TRBV12-3/TRBV12-4	.	CASSPQAQETQYF	TGTGCCAGCTCCCCCCAGGCCCAAGAGACCCAGTACTTC
.	TRBJ1-4	15	TRBV27	.	CASSSYGTRGEKLFF	TGTGCCAGCAGTTCATACGGGACCCGGGGGGAAAAACTGTTTTTT
.	TRBJ2-3	15	TRBV4-3	.	CASSQDAVSTDTQYF	TGCGCCAGCAGCCAAGATGCAGTTAGCACAGATACGCAGTATTTT
.	TRBJ2-1	15	TRBV5-1	.	CASSVSAGAHNEQFF	TGCGCCAGCAGCGTAAGCGCGGGGGCCCACAATGAGCAGTTCTTC
.	TRBJ1-5	12	TRBV6-5	TRBD1	CASSPSGQGQHF	TGTGCCAGCAGTCCTTCTGGACAGGGGCAGCATTTT
few	TRBJ2-2	15	TRBV5-1	TRBD1	CASSLGQGQSGELFF	TGCGCCAGCAGCTTGGGACAGGGGCAGAGCGGGGAGCTGTTTTTT
.	TRBJ2-1	14	TRBV5-1	.	CASSLQGMGNEQFF	TGCGCCAGCAGCCTGCAGGGGATGGGCAATGAGCAGTTCTTC
once	TRBJ1-1	11	TRBV5-1	TRBD1	CASSGTGVAFF	TGCGCCAGCAGCGGGACAGGGGTAGCTTTCTTT
.	TRBJ2-1	13	TRBV10-3	TRBD2	CAIRGGGANEQFF	TGTGCCATCCGGGGCGGGGGGGCCAATGAGCAGTTCTTC
.	TRBJ2-5	14	TRBV6-5	.	CASSYDRTKETQYF	TGTGCCAGCAGTTACGACAGAACAAAAGAGACCCAGTACTTC
.	TRBJ2-1	15	TRBV5-1	TRBD1	CASSLGTGGNDEQFF	TGCGCCAGCAGCTTAGGGACAGGGGGGAACGATGAGCAGTTCTTC
.	TRBJ1-5	16	TRBV5-8	.	CASSLGWLGAGQPQHF	TGTGCCAGCAGCTTGGGGTGGTTAGGGGCTGGTCAGCCCCAGCATTTT
.	TRBJ1-2	14	TRBV2	.	CASSESWGGEGYTF	TGTGCCAGCAGTGAAAGTTGGGGAGGGGAAGGCTACACCTTC
.	TRBJ2-5	12	TRBV7-9	.	CASSLGGRAQYF	TGTGCCAGCAGCTTAGGAGGCCGGGCCCAGTACTTC
.	TRBJ2-2	13	TRBV21-1	.	CASKNYRTGELFF	TGTGCCAGCAAAAACTACAGGACCGGGGAGCTGTTTTTT
.	TRBJ1-5	14	TRBV7-9	.	CASSLTDSNQPQHF	TGTGCCAGCAGCTTGACAGATAGCAATCAGCCCCAGCATTTT
.	TRBJ2-3	14	TRBV23-1	.	CASSQYRSTDTQYF	TGCGCCAGCAGTCAATACAGGAGCACAGATACGCAGTATTTT
.	TRBJ1-2	14	TRBV6-5	TRBD1	CASSNTGTGGGYTF	TGTGCCAGCAGTAATACCGGGACAGGGGGCGGCTACACCTTC
.	TRBJ2-3	16	TRBV18	TRBD1	CASSPRTGGGTDTQYF	TGTGCCAGCTCACCCCGGACAGGGGGAGGAACAGATACGCAGTATTTT
.	TRBJ1-4	15	TRBV28	TRBD1	CASSPTPTGGGKLFF	TGTGCCAGCAGCCCTACTCCGACAGGGGGGGGAAAACTGTTTTTT
.	TRBJ1-4	15	TRBV2	TRBD1	CASRRFGTENEKLFF	TGTGCCAGCAGACGTTTTGGGACAGAGAATGAAAAACTGTTTTTT
.	TRBJ2-4	13	TRBV2	.	CASSEDRKNIQYF	TGTGCCAGCAGTGAGGACAGAAAAAACATTCAGTACTTC
few	TRBJ1-1	14	TRBV3-1/TRBV3-2	.	CASSRVGVDTEAFF	TGTGCCAGCAGCCGCGTCGGGGTGGACACTGAAGCTTTCTTT
.	TRBJ1-1	13	TRBV7-2	TRBD1	CASRSQGQGKAFF	TGTGCCAGCAGATCCCAGGGACAGGGGAAAGCTTTCTTT
.	TRBJ1-2	14	TRBV6-5	TRBD1	CAAAAGNRGVGYTF	TGTGCCGCAGCCGCGGGAAACAGGGGTGTTGGCTACACCTTC
.	TRBJ2-1	15	TRBV9	TRBD2	CASSKAGPSYNEQFF	TGTGCCAGCAGCAAAGCGGGGCCCTCCTACAATGAGCAGTTCTTC
.	TRBJ2-3	16	TRBV5-6	TRBD2	CASSSPTSGYTDTQYF	TGTGCCAGCAGCTCCCCGACTAGCGGCTACACAGATACGCAGTATTTT
.	TRBJ2-5	15	TRBV19	.	CASSPRQLPQETQYF	TGTGCCAGTAGTCCCAGACAGTTACCCCAAGAGACCCAGTACTTC